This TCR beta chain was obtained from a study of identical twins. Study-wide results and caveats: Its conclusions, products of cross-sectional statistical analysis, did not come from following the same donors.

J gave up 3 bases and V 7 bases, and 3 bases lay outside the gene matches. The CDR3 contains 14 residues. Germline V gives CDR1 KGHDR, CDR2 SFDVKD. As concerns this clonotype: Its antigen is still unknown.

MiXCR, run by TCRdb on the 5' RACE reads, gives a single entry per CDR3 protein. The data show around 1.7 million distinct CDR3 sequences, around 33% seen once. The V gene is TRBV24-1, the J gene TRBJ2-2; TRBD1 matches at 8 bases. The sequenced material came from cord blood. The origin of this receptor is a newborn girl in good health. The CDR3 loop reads CATRATGDTGELFF. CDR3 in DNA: TGTGCCACCAGGGCGACAGGGGACACCGGGGAGCTGTTTTTT.